This T cell receptor (beta chain) appears in the sequencing data of a study of blood T cell repertoires in COVID-19. For the study at large: The study drew acute and convalescent COVID-19 samples from the United States, Italy and Spain. In each case, the material was cDNA or gDNA derived from T cells, B-cell-depleted T cells, or PBMCs.

Losses at the gene ends were 2 bases for V and 5 bases for J; bases not matched to a gene: 0. Germline-derived CDR1 and CDR2 are MRHNA and SNTAGT. This CDR3 is 13 amino acids long. TCRdb's copy holds only in-frame clones and misses some; the assay was immunoSEQ multiplex PCR. Of 170,000 or so clones listed, about four fifths are singletons. This sequence was found in a man aged 18 to 29 with active or convalescent COVID-19. Sequencing used peripheral blood. The J gene is TRBJ2-1, the V gene TRBV6-4; 7 bases fit TRBD1. In DNA, the CDR3 is TGTGCCAGCAGTGACAGGGGGCACAATGAGCAGTTCTTC. Its translation is CASSDRGHNEQFF.